This passage covers 11 T cell receptor beta chains from one sample sequenced in a study of control samples from healthy donors and cancer patients (dated by TCRdb to 2020 to 2021). Receptor amplification or capture employed the immunoSEQ multiplex PCR assay. This immuneACCESS table, as held by TCRdb, lists in-frame sequences with V and J called but not all clones. Of the missing ones, under half trace to an unresolved V gene in checked studies; the others have no known cause. In all, the sample holds approximately 100,000 clones, and approximately 82% of those were seen once. 2% to 2.5% of the sample is in the top ten clones. The sample consisted of blood. The receptors shown here come from a man aged 55 to 69 in good health.

The chain uses TRBV5-6 and TRBJ2-1; 8 bases agree with TRBD2. V shed 0 bases and J 14 bases; nucleotides not matched to a gene: 1. Germline V gives CDR1 SGHDT, CDR2 YYEEEE. CDR3 length equals 11 residues. The CDR3 nucleotides read TGTGCCAGCAGCTTGGGACTAGCGAAGTTCTTC. The encoded protein is CASSLGLAKFF.

The genes are TRBV3-1 (or the pseudogene TRBV3-2) and TRBJ1-1; no reliable D call. Germline V gene sequence: CDR1 LGHDT, CDR2 YNNKEL (reference sequence). The CDR3 loop spans 12 amino acids. The ends were cut back, 5 bases at V and 6 bases at J, with 10 bases in the middle. CDR3 in DNA: TGTGCCAGCAGCTCCACCCGGGCTGAAGCTTTCTTT. This encodes CASSSTRAEAFF.

This rearrangement joins TRBV11-2 to TRBJ2-5, with D unresolved. Germline V gene data show CDR1 as SGHAT and CDR2 as FQNNGV. The V gene lost 6 bases and the J gene lost 1 base, with 9 bases spanning the gap. The CDR3 has 13 residues. Written as DNA, the CDR3 is TGTGCCAGCAGGCCTAGATCCCAAGAGACCCAGTACTTC. The encoded protein is CASRPRSQETQYF.

This chain connects TRBV9 to TRBJ1-2; no definite D call. The CDR3 loop spans 14 amino acids. Looked up from germline, CDR1 is SGDLS and CDR2 is YYNGEE. Between the trimmed V and J ends, which lost 0 bases and 8 bases, there was a span of 14 bases. DNA of the CDR3: TGTGCCAGCAGCGTAGGTCCAGCAACTATGGGCTACACCTTC. Protein: CASSVGPATMGYTF.

This clone appeared a few times. V is TRBV2 and J is TRBJ1-1, with D unresolved. The germline CDR1 and CDR2 sequences are SNHLY and FYNNEI. The CDR3 contains 13 residues. Trimming pared 4 bases from V and 0 bases from J, leaving 6 bases between. The CDR3 DNA follows: TGTGCCAGCAGTGTAGGCCTGAACACTGAAGCTTTCTTT. Translation: CASSVGLNTEAFF. The variable domain in full, with the rest retrieved from reference TRBV2 and TRBJ1-1, is EPEVTQTPSHQVTQMGQEVILRCVPISNHLYFYWYRQILGQKVEFLVSFYNNEISEKSEIFDDQFSVERPDGSNFTLKIRSTKLEDSAMYFCASSVGLNTEAFFGQGTRLTVV.

This clone was detected once. CDR3 DNA sequence: TGTGCCAGCAGCCGTTATAGGGACACCGGGGAGCTGTTTTTT. It specifies CASSRYRDTGELFF. The chain recombines TRBV5-8 with TRBJ2-2, with D unresolved. Trimming stripped 4 bases from V and 3 bases from J, with 10 bases between. The CDR3 spans 14 residues. Germline V gene sequence: CDR1 SGHTS, CDR2 YDEGEE.

The V call is TRBV7-9, the J call TRBJ1-1; 7 positions agree with TRBD1. V shed 5 bases, J shed 3 bases, and the junction held 6 bases outside the gene matches. Germline V lookup: CDR1 SEHNR, CDR2 FQNEAQ (reference sequence). The CDR3 sequence is 14 residues long. Written as DNA, the CDR3 is TGTGCCAGCAGCGGGGACAGCAGGCACACTGAAGCTTTCTTT. It is translated as CASSGDSRHTEAFF.

This clone was recorded only once. The rearrangement links TRBV20-1 to TRBJ1-2; 8 nucleotides match TRBD1. Germline V gives CDR1 DFQATT, CDR2 SNEGSKA (reference sequence). The ends lost 6 bases at V and 8 bases at J; junction bases unmatched: 5. The length of the CDR3 is 11 residues. CDR3 residues: CSASGGRGYTF. In DNA, the CDR3 is TGCAGTGCGTCAGGGGGCAGAGGCTACACCTTC.

This chain links TRBV7-9 with TRBJ1-1; D is undetermined. The germline V and J ends were trimmed by 1 base and 5 bases, with 14 bases remaining between them. This CDR3 has 15 residues. The germline V gene has CDR1 SEHNR and CDR2 FQNEAQ (reference sequence). CDR3 in DNA: TGTGCCAGCAGCTTAGTGCTGGGGTTAGAAACTGAAGCTTTCTTT. This gives the protein CASSLVLGLETEAFF.

The V call is TRBV21-1, the J call TRBJ1-6; the DNA was not compared with TRBD1, the D call given in the table. TRBV21-1 is an annotated pseudogene. The CDR3 totals 15 residues. The chain's CDR3 is CASSPRDRGGSPLHF. The CDR3 coding sequence is TGTGCCAGCAGCCCCCGGGACAGGGGCGGATCACCCCTCCACTTT.

The chain recombines TRBV19 with TRBJ2-7; the D is unclear. Germline V gene lookup returns CDR1 LNHDA and CDR2 SQIVND (reference sequence). The CDR3 sequence is 12 residues long. The germline V and J ends were trimmed by 5 bases and 3 bases, with 8 bases remaining between them. The CDR3 spells CASSANSYEQYF. The CDR3 DNA reads TGTGCCAGTAGTGCTAACAGCTACGAGCAGTACTTC.